This T cell receptor beta chain was obtained from a study of vaccination and CD4 T cells after COVID-19. This clonotype appeared a few times. Its specificity is unknown. Time point denoted: late sampling 161 to 241 days after vaccination in three convalescent patients. Stated treatment: approximately nine-day PBMC culture with coronavirus spike peptide pools or control peptides (ViraFEST assay). Cultured CD4+ T cells had their DNA profiled by the Oncomine TCR Beta short-read assay. Using the QIAamp micro DNA kit, genomic DNA was extracted from the CD4+ T cells that had been cultured. TCRdb fed the PCR reads into MiXCR, producing one record per CDR3 protein. Of some 21,000 distinct CDR3 sequences in the sample, 46% were seen once. Trimming removed 5 bases from V and 5 bases from J, with 15 bases in between. The CDR3 has 14 residues. Germline V gene data show CDR1 as LNHDA and CDR2 as SQIVND (reference sequence).

The starting material was CD4+ T cells from blood, cultured in vitro, obtained about 7 months after SARS-CoV-2 vaccination. V usage is TRBV19 and J usage is TRBJ1-1; D remains ambiguous. The clonotype was recovered from a human donor who had recovered from COVID-19. This CDR3 is CASSAMGSMTEAFF. CDR3 DNA: TGTGCCAGTAGTGCCATGGGTTCCATGACTGAAGCTTTCTTT.